The 3 T cell receptor beta chains below were found in one sample sequenced in a study of cytomegalovirus exposure and HLA in healthy donors. 60 Vbeta and 13 Jbeta primers were used in PCR. The table came from immunoSEQ multiplex PCR; TCRdb's copy has only in-frame clones and leaves some out. The table lists 150,000 to 200,000 clones, approximately 80% of them singletons. Sequenced: PBMCs. The receptors stem from a male donor in good health and CMV-seropositive.

The rearrangement joins TRBV30 to TRBJ2-1; TRBD2 matches at 9 bases. This CDR3 has 15 residues. V shed 0 bases and J 6 bases; nucleotides not matched to a gene: 6. CDR1 and CDR2 (germline): GTSNPN, SVGIG (reference sequence). Here the CDR3 reads CAWSVPFSGSNEQFF. The DNA of the CDR3 is TGTGCCTGGAGTGTACCGTTTAGCGGGAGCAATGAGCAGTTCTTC.

The gene calls are TRBV5-5 and TRBJ1-6; 7 bases map to TRBD1. Germline V gives CDR1 SGHKS, CDR2 YYEKEE (reference sequence). The CDR3 length is 18 residues. V was clipped by 4 bases and J by 9 bases; unmatched bases: 19. The CDR3 loop reads CASSLRSSSTGTSSPLHF. The DNA of the CDR3 is TGTGCCAGCAGCCTCCGGTCCTCGTCGACAGGGACGAGTTCACCCCTCCACTTT.

The CDR3 sequence is CASSPSAGARGYTF. The CDR3 DNA sequence: TGTGCCAGCAGCCCCTCGGCGGGGGCGCGGGGCTACACCTTC. The chain uses TRBV14 and TRBJ1-2, with a possible D match to TRBD1 (6 bases). Trimming took off 4 bases at V and 8 bases at J, with 17 bases between the two ends. CDR1 is SGHDN and CDR2 is FVKESK in the germline V gene. The CDR3 length is 14 residues.